The 12 T cell receptor beta chains listed next were all sequenced from one sample in a study of beta chain features in type 1 diabetes. Expressed TCRB transcripts were sequenced after all isolated RNA was converted to cDNA. Repertoires were generated with immunoSEQ multiplex PCR, while TCRdb's copy carries only in-frame clones and drops some. Of 350,000 to 400,000 clones in the sample, about 14% were seen once. Source material: naive CD4+ T cells from blood. The source of these receptors is a woman aged 18-29 years in good health.

The V and J genes are TRBV28 and TRBJ1-4; 9 bases line up with TRBD1. The CDR3 spans 15 residues. Trimming removed 6 bases from V and 7 bases from J; junction bases left unmatched: 9. Germline CDR1 and CDR2: MDHEN and SYDVKM. The CDR3 DNA follows: TGTGCCAGCAGCGCTGCTGGGACAGGGAGTGAAAAACTGTTTTTT. Translation: CASSAAGTGSEKLFF. Complete variable domain (other parts from reference TRBV28 and TRBJ1-4): DVKVTQSSRYLVKRTGEKVFLECVQDMDHENMFWYRQDPGLGLRLIYFSYDVKMKEKGDIPEGYSVSREKKERFSLILESASTNQTSMYLCASSAAGTGSEKLFFGSGTQLSVL.

This clone showed up just a few times. The chain recombines TRBV30 with TRBJ1-1; D may be TRBD1 (6 bases). CDR1 is GTSNPN, CDR2 SVGIG, per germline (reference sequence). The CDR3 has 13 amino acids. Trimming shortened V by 4 bases and J by 0 bases, and 9 bases separated the two germline ends. The CDR3 is CAWTRTVNTEAFF. In DNA, the CDR3 is TGTGCCTGGACCCGGACAGTGAACACTGAAGCTTTCTTT.

This clone came up a few times. The CDR3 is CASSLASTGTQYF. DNA for the CDR3: TGTGCCAGCAGCTTAGCTTCGACTGGGACCCAGTACTTC. The V and J genes are TRBV7-2 and TRBJ2-5; D is unclear. Germline assignment: CDR1 SGHTA and CDR2 FQGNSA. Trimming took 0 bases from V and 7 from J, leaving 9 bases between them. CDR3 length: 13 residues.

V gene TRBV28 combines with J gene TRBJ2-3, with a tentative D call TRBD2 (7 bases). CDR1 is MDHEN and CDR2 is SYDVKM in the germline V gene. V lost 2 bases, J lost 6 bases, and 9 bases lay in between. The CDR3 loop spans 13 amino acids. CDR3: CASSLAGADTQYF. The CDR3 DNA sequence: TGTGCCAGCAGTTTAGCGGGGGCTGATACGCAGTATTTT.

This clone was counted only a few times. This rearrangement joins TRBV2 to TRBJ2-2; possible D gene TRBD1, 6 bases. V dropped 5 bases and J dropped 0 bases, with 13 bases sitting between them. The germline gives CDR1 SNHLY, CDR2 FYNNEI. This CDR3 region has 16 residues. DNA for the CDR3: TGTGCCAGCAGTAAAGACAGGACCTCGAACACCGGGGAGCTGTTTTTT. It is translated as CASSKDRTSNTGELFF.

The V gene is TRBV4-3, the J gene TRBJ2-7; 12 positions agree with TRBD1. After removal of 4 bases from V and 5 bases from J, the junction contained 9 bases not matched to a gene. CDR1 is LGHNA, CDR2 YSLEER, per germline. The CDR3 length is 16 residues. The CDR3 DNA follows: TGCGCCAGCAGCCCCCGCCGGGGACAGGGGGCAAACGAGCAGTACTTC. Its translation: CASSPRRGQGANEQYF.

The rearrangement links TRBV19 to TRBJ1-2; perhaps TRBD1 as D (6 bases). Between the trimmed V and J ends, which lost 7 bases and 6 bases, there was a span of 18 bases. The CDR3 contains 14 residues. Germline CDR1 and CDR2: LNHDA and SQIVND (reference sequence). CDR3 region: CASISIGTMDGYTF. The CDR3 DNA reads TGTGCCAGTATTTCCATCGGGACAATGGATGGCTACACCTTC.

V and J are TRBV25-1 and TRBJ2-3, with TRBD2 as a possible D gene (5 bases). The CDR3 totals 16 residues. Trimming shortened V by 2 bases and J by 0 bases, and 12 bases separated the two germline ends. Germline V lookup: CDR1 MGHDK, CDR2 SYGVNS. CDR3 nucleotide sequence: TGTGCCAGCAGTGAAGGGAGATTCACTAGCACAGATACGCAGTATTTT. Its translation: CASSEGRFTSTDTQYF.

This clone came up a few times. The rearrangement uses TRBV2 and TRBJ2-5; maybe TRBD1 (5 bases). The CDR3 extends over 12 amino acids. Germline-derived CDR1 and CDR2 are SNHLY and FYNNEI. V lost 6 bases, J lost 0 bases, and 5 bases lay in between. The CDR3 coding sequence is TGTGCCAGCAGACAGGACCAAGAGACCCAGTACTTC. This gives the protein CASRQDQETQYF.

Turning to this clone: The junction shows a germline mismatch at one end, possibly a read error. The chain joins TRBV4-3 to TRBJ2-7; D is unresolved. The CDR3 loop spans 13 amino acids. The germline V gene has CDR1 LGHNA and CDR2 YSLEER. The CDR3 loop reads CASSQGVFQRRHF. CDR3 nucleotide sequence: TGCGCCAGCAGCCAAGGAGTCTTTCAGCGTAGACACTTC.

This clone turned up a few times. V usage is TRBV14 and J usage is TRBJ2-3, with D perhaps TRBD2 (6 bases). The CDR3 is 14 residues long. The V end was cut by 1 base, the J end by 8 bases, with 13 bases between. In germline, CDR1 is SGHDN, CDR2 FVKESK. CDR3 DNA: TGTGCCAGCAGCCAAGGAGGCGGGAAGGTTACGCAGTATTTT. Translated, it gives CASSQGGGKVTQYF.

The rearrangement uses TRBV18 and TRBJ1-1, with D unclear. V was clipped by 7 bases and J by 0 bases, with 9 bases between them. The CDR3 has 13 amino acids. In germline, CDR1 is KGHSH, CDR2 LQKENI. The CDR3 here is CASFGGLNTEAFF. Here the CDR3 DNA reads TGTGCCAGCTTTGGAGGGTTGAACACTGAAGCTTTCTTT.